These 30 T cell receptor beta chains came from one sample sequenced in a study of beta chain features in type 1 diabetes. Since all of the isolated RNA was reverse transcribed, expressed TCRB transcripts were what got sequenced. Repertoires were generated with immunoSEQ multiplex PCR, while TCRdb's copy carries only in-frame clones and drops some. The data show roughly 500,000 clones, 9.5% to 12% seen once. The source material was naive CD4+ T cells from blood. These receptors were obtained from a woman aged 18-35 years in good health.

This clone was observed a handful of times. This rearrangement joins TRBV27 to TRBJ2-5; TRBD1 agrees at 7 bases. Germline CDR1 reads MNHEY; CDR2 reads SMNVEV (reference sequence). After removal of 5 bases from V and 3 bases from J, the junction contained 12 bases not matched to a gene. The CDR3 runs 16 residues. The CDR3 loop is CASSPPRQTGEETQYF. Written as DNA, the CDR3 is TGTGCCAGCAGTCCACCCCGCCAAACAGGGGAAGAGACCCAGTACTTC.

The sample holds a few counts of this clone. V is TRBV29-1 and J is TRBJ2-3, with D maybe TRBD2 (6 bases). The CDR3 extends over 13 amino acids. Deletions cut 7 bases from V and 2 bases from J, with 13 bases between. Germline-derived CDR1 and CDR2 are SQVTM and ANQGSEA. As DNA, the CDR3 is TGCAGCGGATACACGGGGGACACAGATACGCAGTATTTT. Its protein is CSGYTGDTDTQYF.

This clone showed up just a few times. V and J are TRBV7-9 and TRBJ2-7, with TRBD2 matching 10 bases. Trimming cost V 7 bases and J 1 base; bases outside gene matches: 4. This CDR3 comprises 14 residues. CDR1 is SEHNR and CDR2 is FQNEAQ in the germline V gene (reference sequence). CDR3 in amino acids: CASKLAGPSYEQYF. The CDR3 nucleotides read TGTGCCAGCAAACTAGCGGGACCATCCTACGAGCAGTACTTC.

This clone was detected only a few times. V and J are TRBV7-9 and TRBJ2-3, with D unresolved. There are 14 residues in the CDR3. Germline V gives CDR1 SEHNR, CDR2 FQNEAQ (reference sequence). V lost 0 bases and J 6 bases, leaving 10 bases between the germline ends. CDR3 in amino acids: CASSLAKLSDTQYF. CDR3 DNA sequence: TGTGCCAGCAGCTTAGCAAAACTTTCGGATACGCAGTATTTT. The variable domain in full, completed from reference TRBV7-9 and TRBJ2-3, reads DTGVSQNPRHKITKRGQNVTFRCDPISEHNRLYWYRQTLGQGPEFLTYFQNEAQLEKSRLLSDRFSAERPKGSFSTLEIQRTEQGDSAMYLCASSLAKLSDTQYFGPGTRLTVL.

This chain joins TRBV29-1 and TRBJ2-4, with 7 bases that match TRBD1. Germline CDR1 is SQVTM and CDR2 is ANQGSEA. Unmatched junction bases numbered 9, after V lost 7 bases and J lost 6 bases. The CDR3 loop spans 13 amino acids. The CDR3 nucleotides read TGCAGCGGCACCACAGGGGCTGCAAACATTCAGTACTTC. It encodes CSGTTGAANIQYF.

This clone was picked up a small number of times. The V call is TRBV18, the J call TRBJ2-6; D is ambiguous. V dropped 6 bases and J dropped 4 bases, with 4 bases sitting between them. Germline-derived CDR1 and CDR2 are KGHSH and LQKENI. This CDR3 is built from 12 residues. The CDR3 loop is CASSAGANVLTF. CDR3 nucleotides: TGTGCCAGCTCCGCCGGGGCCAACGTCCTGACTTTC.

A few counts support this clone. This chain uses TRBV7-9 with TRBJ2-7; D is tentatively TRBD1 or TRBD2 (5 bases each). Germline assignment: CDR1 SEHNR and CDR2 FQNEAQ (reference sequence). This CDR3 has 13 residues. The germline V and J ends were trimmed by 5 bases and 3 bases, with 11 bases remaining between them. The CDR3 is CASSPGTIYEQYV. Written as DNA, the CDR3 is TGTGCCAGCAGCCCGGGGACCATCTACGAGCAGTACGTC.

This clone was counted a few times. CDR3 nucleotide sequence: TGCGCCAGCAGCCCGAACCCGGTGACCGGGGAGCTGTTTTTT. This codes for CASSPNPVTGELFF. V gene TRBV4-1 combines with J gene TRBJ2-2; D not resolved. Deletions cut 4 bases from V and 5 bases from J, with 11 bases between. The CDR3 loop spans 14 amino acids. In germline, CDR1 is MGHRA, CDR2 YSYEKL.

This clone turned up a few times. This CDR3 is also generated by other DNA sequences in the sample. The CDR3 bases are TGCGCCAGCAGCTTGGGACAGCCTAATCAGCCCCAGCATTTT. It codes for CASSLGQPNQPQHF. The chain recombines TRBV5-1 with TRBJ1-5; TRBD1 is a possible D gene (5 bases). Trimming stripped 0 bases from V and 4 bases from J, with 8 bases between. CDR3 length equals 14 residues. Germline V gives CDR1 SGHRS, CDR2 YFSETQ.

This clone occurred a few times. The V gene is TRBV7-9, the J gene TRBJ2-1; weak D call: TRBD1 (5 bases). CDR1 is SEHNR, CDR2 FQNEAQ, per germline (reference sequence). V was shortened by 5 bases and J by 5 bases, with 13 bases between the two germline ends. The CDR3 has 14 amino acids. The CDR3 sequence is CASSQKGVHNEQFF. The CDR3, as DNA: TGTGCCAGCAGCCAGAAAGGGGTACACAATGAGCAGTTCTTC.

The chain joins TRBV5-5 to TRBJ1-2, with TRBD1 matching over 8 bases. The CDR3 consists of 16 residues. V lost 4 bases and J lost 1; bases outside the gene matches: 9. Germline CDR1 SGHKS, CDR2 YYEKEE (reference sequence). The CDR3 region is CASSGQGPSFNYGYTF. The CDR3 region has the DNA TGTGCCAGCAGCGGACAGGGCCCATCCTTTAACTATGGCTACACCTTC.

This clone was seen more than once but under ten times. This chain joins TRBV7-3 and TRBJ2-1; tentatively, D is TRBD2 (6 bases). This CDR3 is 14 amino acids long. Trimming removed 5 bases from V and 9 bases from J, with 17 bases in between. CDR1 is SGHTA and CDR2 is FQGTGA in the germline V gene. CDR3: CASSPLRTGGEQFF. The CDR3 DNA sequence: TGTGCCAGCAGCCCTCTGCGGACCGGGGGTGAGCAGTTCTTC.

The rearrangement joins TRBV19 to TRBJ1-1; 8 positions agree with TRBD1. Germline values: CDR1 LNHDA, CDR2 SQIVND (reference sequence). This CDR3 region has 15 residues. V shed 5 bases, J shed 7 bases, and the junction held 12 bases outside the gene matches. Written as DNA, the CDR3 is TGTGCCAGTAGTCCCAGCCCCAGGGGGCGGGGTGAAGCTTTCTTT. Its translation: CASSPSPRGRGEAFF.

This clone was found a few times. In DNA, the CDR3 is TGTGCCAGCAGCCAAGACCCGATCTTGAGGGACACAGATACGCAGTATTTT. Residues: CASSQDPILRDTDTQYF. The chain recombines TRBV14 with TRBJ2-3, with a weak D call TRBD2 (5 bases). This CDR3 has 17 residues. V gave up 0 bases and J gave up 2 bases, with 15 bases separating them. CDR1 and CDR2 from the germline V gene are SGHDN and FVKESK. Using reference TRBV14 and TRBJ2-3 for the parts outside the CDR3, the full variable domain is EAGVTQFPSHSVIEKGQTVTLRCDPISGHDNLYWYRRVMGKEIKFLLHFVKESKQDESGMPNNRFLAERTGGTYSTLKVQPAELEDSGVYFCASSQDPILRDTDTQYFGPGTRLTVL.

This clone was counted only a few times. The chain recombines TRBV29-1 with TRBJ1-1, with D uncertain. V lost 7 bases, J lost 0 bases, and 12 bases lay in between. The germline V gene has CDR1 SQVTM and CDR2 ANQGSEA. The CDR3 totals 13 residues. The CDR3, as DNA: TGCAGCGCCAGACTGACCCTGAACACTGAAGCTTTCTTT. The encoded protein is CSARLTLNTEAFF.

This clone was counted a few times. The rearrangement joins TRBV9 to TRBJ2-3; 9 bases are a match to TRBD1. The CDR3 runs 17 residues. The ends lost 2 bases at V and 0 bases at J; junction bases unmatched: 7. Germline V lookup: CDR1 SGDLS, CDR2 YYNGEE. Here the CDR3 DNA reads TGTGCCAGCAGCGTTTCACCGGGACAGGGTAGCACAGATACGCAGTATTTT. Protein product: CASSVSPGQGSTDTQYF.

Comment on this clone: At the DNA level, this CDR3 is encoded by other sequences in the same sample as well. The V gene is TRBV9, the J gene TRBJ2-3; 9 positions match TRBD2. CDR3 length: 15 amino acids. In germline, CDR1 is SGDLS, CDR2 YYNGEE. V shed 0 bases and J 1 base; nucleotides not matched to a gene: 0. The CDR3 loop reads CASSVGLAGTDTQYF. In DNA, the CDR3 is TGTGCCAGCAGCGTAGGACTAGCGGGCACAGATACGCAGTATTTT. The full variable domain, with the rest looked up from reference TRBV9 and TRBJ2-3, is DSGVTQTPKHLITATGQRVTLRCSPRSGDLSVYWYQQSLDQGLQFLIQYYNGEERAKGNILERFSAQQFPDLHSELNLSSLELGDSALYFCASSVGLAGTDTQYFGPGTRLTVL.

In its sample, this clone was seen a few times. The chain couples TRBV6-1 to TRBJ1-5; D uncertain. CDR3 size: 11 residues. Trimming took off 0 bases at V and 11 bases at J, with 5 bases between the two ends. Germline lookup yields CDR1 MNHNS and CDR2 SASEGT. CDR3 DNA: TGTGCCAGCAGTGAAGCGAGGACCCAGCATTTT. It yields the protein CASSEARTQHF.

The rearrangement links TRBV9 to TRBJ2-1; D unresolved. The germline V gene has CDR1 SGDLS and CDR2 YYNGEE. The CDR3 has 13 amino acids. V was shortened by 0 bases and J by 5 bases, with 6 bases between the two germline ends. In DNA form, the CDR3 reads TGTGCCAGCAGCGTAGCTCCGCACAATGAGCAGTTCTTC. Amino acid sequence: CASSVAPHNEQFF.

The rearrangement links TRBV5-1 to TRBJ2-5, with TRBD1 as a possible D gene (5 bases). This CDR3 comprises 14 residues. Trimming took 3 bases from V and 1 from J, leaving 10 bases between them. Germline lookup yields CDR1 SGHRS and CDR2 YFSETQ. CDR3 region: CASSSDQGQETQYF. CDR3 sequence (DNA): TGCGCCAGCAGCTCGGACCAGGGCCAAGAGACCCAGTACTTC.

This clone turned up a few times. The chain couples TRBV5-4 to TRBJ2-3; 8 bases agree with TRBD1. In germline, CDR1 is SGHNT, CDR2 YYREEE (reference sequence). This CDR3 comprises 15 residues. The J segment lost 1 base and the V segment lost 2 bases, leaving 3 bases of the junction unmatched. CDR3 nucleotides: TGTGCCAGCAGCTTCCCGGGACAGGGCACAGATACGCAGTATTTT. The encoded protein is CASSFPGQGTDTQYF.

This chain joins TRBV9 and TRBJ2-2; 8 bases line up with TRBD1. From germline, CDR1 is SGDLS and CDR2 YYNGEE. The CDR3 spans 15 residues. V lost 4 bases and J lost 5; bases outside the gene matches: 7. The CDR3, as DNA: TGTGCCAGCAGCAGTTTTCGACAGGGGACCGGGGAGCTGTTTTTT. Amino acid sequence: CASSSFRQGTGELFF.

V usage is TRBV4-2 and J usage is TRBJ2-3; a possible D gene is TRBD2 (5 bases). This CDR3 region has 16 residues. The V gene lost 1 base and the J gene lost 1 base, with 12 bases spanning the gap. The germline gives CDR1 LGHNA, CDR2 YNFKEQ. The CDR3 is CASSQGSGLGTDTQYF. CDR3 nucleotide sequence: TGTGCCAGCAGCCAAGGAAGCGGTCTCGGCACAGATACGCAGTATTTT.

This clone has a handful of counts. This chain connects TRBV4-1 to TRBJ1-1; D unclear. The V end was cut by 3 bases, the J end by 3 bases, with 11 bases between. The germline V gene encodes CDR1 MGHRA and CDR2 YSYEKL. The length of the CDR3 is 14 residues. The CDR3 is CASSQGRSYTEAFF. In nucleotides, the CDR3 is TGCGCCAGCAGCCAGGGAAGATCCTACACTGAAGCTTTCTTT.

The chain is built from TRBV7-9 and TRBJ1-5; tentative D call: TRBD1 (6 bases). The CDR3 has 15 amino acids. CDR1 SEHNR and CDR2 FQNEAQ come from the germline V gene (reference sequence). Trimming took off 3 bases at V and 4 bases at J, with 13 bases between the two ends. CDR3 sequence (DNA): TGTGCCAGCAGCTTGGGGGCAGTCCTTAATCAGCCCCAGCATTTT. Its translation is CASSLGAVLNQPQHF. Full variable domain (missing parts from reference TRBV7-9 and TRBJ1-5): DTGVSQNPRHKITKRGQNVTFRCDPISEHNRLYWYRQTLGQGPEFLTYFQNEAQLEKSRLLSDRFSAERPKGSFSTLEIQRTEQGDSAMYLCASSLGAVLNQPQHFGDGTRLSIL.

A few counts support this clone. J is TRBJ2-1 and V is TRBV25-1, with 13 bases aligning to TRBD2. This CDR3 has 15 amino acids. Germline V gene sequence: CDR1 MGHDK, CDR2 SYGVNS. V lost 2 bases, J lost 15 bases, and 10 bases stayed unmatched. For the CDR3, the DNA is TGTGCCAGCAGTGAACACACTAGCGGGGGGGCCCTTCGGTTCTTC. This translates into CASSEHTSGGALRFF.

The V and J genes are TRBV9 and TRBJ1-6; the D gene is possibly TRBD1 (6 bases). The germline V gene has CDR1 SGDLS and CDR2 YYNGEE. This CDR3 has 13 residues. V dropped 0 bases and J dropped 14 bases, with 12 bases sitting between them. The CDR3 DNA sequence: TGTGCCAGCAGCGTAGGGGGGCATCGGGCCCTCCACTTT. As protein: CASSVGGHRALHF.

This clone was seen a few times. V gene TRBV9 combines with J gene TRBJ2-3; 12 bases align to TRBD2. Germline CDR1 reads SGDLS; CDR2 reads YYNGEE. This CDR3 region has 18 residues. V lost 0 bases and J lost 2; bases outside the gene matches: 7. CDR3 nucleotides: TGTGCCAGCAGCGTAGAAAGGCTAGCGGGAGGGACCACAGATACGCAGTATTTT. Translating it yields CASSVERLAGGTTDTQYF.

This clone came up a few times. The chain is built from TRBV14 and TRBJ1-1, with D hard to call. The CDR3 length is 11 residues. Germline values: CDR1 SGHDN, CDR2 FVKESK. Trimming stripped 4 bases from V and 8 bases from J, with 8 bases between. The CDR3 reads CASSLGREAFF. In DNA, the CDR3 is TGTGCCAGCAGCCTAGGACGAGAAGCTTTCTTT.

This sequence joins TRBV7-9 and TRBJ1-1; TRBD1 might be the D (5 bases). Germline V gene data show CDR1 as SEHNR and CDR2 as FQNEAQ (reference sequence). Trimming took 6 bases from V and 5 from J, leaving 19 bases between them. The CDR3 is 15 amino acids. CDR3 region: CASREAKGLSTEAFF. The CDR3 DNA reads TGTGCCAGCAGAGAAGCTAAGGGGTTGAGTACTGAAGCTTTCTTT.